Described below is a single TCR beta chain sequence and its context. Its antigen specificity is not known. No much larger clone is present one base from it, and per-base qualities are unavailable. The record originates from a study of T cells in Graves' hyperthyroidism and ophthalmopathy (dated by TCRdb to between 2018 and 2020). Context from the whole study: To identify TCR V-J signatures that set the groups apart, the researchers used a discovery cohort of 100 patients, made up of under 45 with Graves' ophthalmopathy and about 55 with stable Graves' hyperthyroidism. An independent validation cohort of fewer than 20 hyperthyroidism patients and approximately 15 patients who later progressed to ophthalmopathy tested prospective prediction of ophthalmopathy. After blood sampling, hyperthyroidism patients were treated with methimazole at a starting dose of 30 mg daily, and ophthalmopathy patients were treated with high-dose intravenous methylprednisolone. According to the paper, TCR Vbeta CDR3 sequencing was carried out on about 140 peripheral blood samples, which came from more than 40 ophthalmopathy, under 80 hyperthyroidism and roughly 17 progressor patients. Thyroid tissue and blood T-cell repertoires from about six Graves' hyperthyroidism patients were also compared in the study. The roughly 100 discovery patients were randomly divided into training and test sets at a 7:3 ratio. Findings and caveats that apply to the study as a whole: In validation, progression to ophthalmopathy was predicted by the model with 70.59% sensitivity and 72.22% specificity, a median of about 6.8 months before onset. No statistical method was used to set the sample size in advance, and investigators knew the group allocation. Most expanded thyroid clonotypes (frequency above 0.001) were also found in blood, which suggests that blood repertoires may mirror thyroid immune responses. In cross-validation, a model built on a 13 V-J signature told ophthalmopathy apart from stable hyperthyroidism with over 85% sensitivity and approximately 84% specificity, and in testing the same model reached 80%/75%.

Stable Graves' hyperthyroidism was defined as the absence of progression to ophthalmopathy over 18 months of follow-up. Hyperthyroidism patients were newly diagnosed, with disease duration under 2 months, and aged 18 to 65 years. Patients with uncontrolled infections, other autoimmune diseases, pregnancy or lactation were excluded. Diagnoses relied on clinical symptoms, serum thyroxine and TRAb, thyroid ultrasound and orbital computed tomography. Total RNA was extracted with Trizol reagent, and quality was checked on an Agilent 2100 Bioanalyzer. The CDR3 covers 18 residues, taking in both the cysteine and the phenylalanine. The read is trimmed to its CDR3 DNA, 54 bases read in frame from base 1. V is cut back by 6 bases and J by 0 bases, with 13 bases in the junction unmatched. The TCR beta CDR3 regions were amplified from the RNA transcripts. For the first round of RT-PCR on the TCR CDR3, the HTBI primer set was used together with the Qiagen OneStep RT-PCR kit. Libraries were constructed in a second round of multiplex PCR, after which size selection and purification were carried out. Libraries were sequenced paired-end with 100 bp reads on an Illumina HiSeq2000. In the original analysis: SOAPnuke was used to process the raw data, with reads discarded if the reads contained adapters or uncalled bases, had a mean Phred below 15, or lacked an exact constant-primer or identifier match. COPE v1.2.5 was used to merge high-quality paired reads, and clonotypes were defined as unique nucleotide sequences. Clonotypes were aligned to IMGT TRBV, TRBD and TRBJ reference segments using MiTCR v1.1. The analysis was restricted to V-J combinations with a frequency above 0.0001, which together covered 99% to 99.2% of the repertoires. A TCS score was defined as the ratio of F50 (clonal expansion) to E x V (chaos), with BLOSUM62-based TCRdist applied between CDR3 peptides within each V-J. Welch's t-statistics and random forest reduced roughly 540 V-J features to roughly 13, which were used in a naive Bayes classifier (R e1071). Using fastp trimming at Q25 and MiXCR clonotype assembly, TCRdb reanalyzed the public sequencing data and kept in-frame beta chains. When rows share a CDR3 protein, they turn into one entry using the most common DNA and genes. V and J calls and clone size were set by TCRdb, not the authors. The sample table lists 560,000 or so distinct CDR3 sequences, 40% to 55% of them with a count of one. The ten biggest clones cover about 7.9% of the sample.

The receptor chain draws on TRBV12-3 or TRBV12-4 and TRBJ2-7; TRBD2 fits 11 bases in the junction. The receptor's source is a woman between 18 and 29 years old with Graves' hyperthyroidism. Donor details come from another sample of the same person, matched by shared clones. The specimen sequenced was peripheral blood or thyroid tissue (not recorded which). The nucleotide sequence reads TGTGCCAGCAGCCAAGACCCTAGCGGGAGGACTACCTCCTACGAGCAGTACTTC. Translation gives CASSQDPSGRTTSYEQYF.